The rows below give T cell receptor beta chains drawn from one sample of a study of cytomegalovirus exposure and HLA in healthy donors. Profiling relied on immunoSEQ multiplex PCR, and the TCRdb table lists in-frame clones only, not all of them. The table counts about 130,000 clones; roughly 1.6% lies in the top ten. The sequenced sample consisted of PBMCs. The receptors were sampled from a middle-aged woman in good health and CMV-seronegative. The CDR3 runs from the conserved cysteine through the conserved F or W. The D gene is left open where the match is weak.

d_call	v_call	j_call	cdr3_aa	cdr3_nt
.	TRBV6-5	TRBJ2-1	CASRQERSYNEQFF	TGTGCCAGCAGACAGGAGCGCAGTTACAATGAGCAGTTCTTC
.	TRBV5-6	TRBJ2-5	CASSSGSPKTQYF	TGTGCCAGCAGCAGTGGTAGCCCCAAGACCCAGTACTTC
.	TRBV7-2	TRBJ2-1	CASSPPRQGIIYNEQFF	TGTGCCAGCAGCCCTCCCCGCCAGGGGATAATTTACAATGAGCAGTTCTTC
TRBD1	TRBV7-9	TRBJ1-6	CASSLASGQASPLHF	TGTGCCAGCAGCTTAGCTTCCGGACAGGCTTCACCCCTCCACTTT
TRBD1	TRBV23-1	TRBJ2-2	CASSHRGNGNTGELFF	TGCGCCAGCAGTCACAGGGGGAATGGGAACACCGGGGAGCTGTTTTTT
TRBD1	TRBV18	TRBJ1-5	CASSRISGGAGQPQHF	TGTGCCAGCTCACGGATCTCAGGGGGCGCGGGTCAGCCCCAGCATTTT
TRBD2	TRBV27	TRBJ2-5	CASSLGLAGETQYF	TGTGCCAGCAGTTTGGGACTAGCGGGGGAGACCCAGTACTTC
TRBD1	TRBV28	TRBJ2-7	CASTDRANEQYF	TGTGCCAGCACGGACAGGGCAAACGAGCAGTACTTC
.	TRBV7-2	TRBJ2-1	CASSQNRDAYNEQFF	TGTGCCAGCAGCCAAAACAGGGACGCCTACAATGAGCAGTTCTTC
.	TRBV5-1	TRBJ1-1	CASSLDGQNTEAFF	TGCGCCAGCAGCTTGGACGGACAGAACACTGAAGCTTTCTTT
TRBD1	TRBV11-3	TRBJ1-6	CASSDRANSPLHF	TGTGCCAGCAGCGACAGGGCGAATTCACCCCTCCACTTT
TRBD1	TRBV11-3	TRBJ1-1	CASSSGQLNTEAFF	TGTGCCAGCAGCTCGGGACAGCTGAACACTGAAGCTTTCTTT
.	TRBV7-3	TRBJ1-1	CASSLLGQYTEAFF	TGTGCCAGCAGCTTACTCGGACAGTACACTGAAGCTTTCTTT
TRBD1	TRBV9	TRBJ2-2	CASSVGTGGSGELFF	TGTGCCAGCAGCGTAGGAACAGGGGGTAGCGGGGAGCTGTTTTTT
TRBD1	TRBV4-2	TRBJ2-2	CASSQDVGQGAPGELFF	TGTGCCAGCAGCCAAGATGTAGGGCAGGGGGCCCCCGGGGAGCTGTTTTTT
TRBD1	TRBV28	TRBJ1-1	CASSMIAGTGLNTEAFF	TGTGCCAGCAGCATGATAGCCGGGACAGGGTTGAACACTGAAGCTTTCTTT
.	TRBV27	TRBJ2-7	CASSLSAGKMNYEQYF	TGTGCCAGCAGTTTATCGGCAGGGAAAATGAACTACGAGCAGTACTTC
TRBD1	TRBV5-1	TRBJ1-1	CASSFMGQSNTEAFF	TGCGCCAGCAGCTTCATGGGACAGTCGAACACTGAAGCTTTCTTT